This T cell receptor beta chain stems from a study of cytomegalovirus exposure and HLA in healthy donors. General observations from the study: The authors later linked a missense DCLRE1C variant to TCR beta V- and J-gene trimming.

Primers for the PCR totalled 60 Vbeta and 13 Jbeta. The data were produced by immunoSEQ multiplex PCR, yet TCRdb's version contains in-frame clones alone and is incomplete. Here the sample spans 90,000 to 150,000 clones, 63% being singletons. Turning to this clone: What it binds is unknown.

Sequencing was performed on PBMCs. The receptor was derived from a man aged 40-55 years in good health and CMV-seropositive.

The CDR3 DNA follows: TGCGCCAGCAGCTTGGTGGGACAGGGGGCCTACGAGCAGTACTTC. Translation: CASSLVGQGAYEQYF. This chain links TRBV5-1 with TRBJ2-7; 11 bases are a match to TRBD1. The CDR3 has 15 residues. Germline trimming cut 0 bases from V and 2 bases from J; bases unmatched to any gene: 1. CDR1 and CDR2 from the germline V gene are SGHRS and YFSETQ.